This T cell receptor beta chain derives from a study of blood T cells in healthy people across ages. Primers used in a second PCR of about 7 to 12 cycles were a sample-barcoded 5' primer and a J-beta primer mix. MiXCR was run by TCRdb on the 5' RACE reads, yielding one entry per CDR3 protein. The table records hundreds of thousands of distinct CDR3 sequences, more than 55% of them present only once. The CDR3 sequence is 16 residues long. Trimming at V came to 4 bases and at J to 0 bases, leaving 2 bases not matched to a gene. Germline-derived CDR1 and CDR2 are KGHDR and SFDVKD. The rearrangement links TRBV24-1 to TRBJ2-3, with TRBD2 matching over 11 bases. The source of this sequence is a middle-aged man in good health. Sequencing was carried out using blood. The CDR3 reads CATSDRLAGSTDTQYF. The CDR3 nucleotides read TGTGCCACCAGTGACCGACTAGCGGGGAGCACAGATACGCAGTATTTT.